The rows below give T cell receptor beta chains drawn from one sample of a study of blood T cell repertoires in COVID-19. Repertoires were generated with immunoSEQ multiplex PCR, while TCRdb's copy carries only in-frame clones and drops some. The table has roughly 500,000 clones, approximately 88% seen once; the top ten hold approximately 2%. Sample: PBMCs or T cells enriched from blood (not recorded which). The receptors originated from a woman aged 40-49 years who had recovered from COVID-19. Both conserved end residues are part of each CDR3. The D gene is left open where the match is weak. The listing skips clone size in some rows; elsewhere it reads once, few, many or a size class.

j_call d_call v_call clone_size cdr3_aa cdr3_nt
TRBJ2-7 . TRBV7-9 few CASLRLSSYEQYF TGTGCCAGCCTGAGGCTCAGCTCCTACGAGCAGTACTTC
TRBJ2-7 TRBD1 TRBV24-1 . CATSDSTGTGVFEQYF TGTGCCACCAGTGATTCAACCGGGACAGGGGTCTTCGAGCAGTACTTC
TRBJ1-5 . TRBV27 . CASSLRRPGNQPQHF TGTGCCAGCAGTTTACGTCGTCCTGGCAATCAGCCCCAGCATTTT
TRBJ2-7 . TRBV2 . CASSPGVLNEQYF TGTGCCAGCAGTCCAGGGGTCCTAAACGAGCAGTACTTC
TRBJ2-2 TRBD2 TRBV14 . CASSQDQAGGTGELFF TGTGCCAGCAGCCAAGATCAAGCGGGAGGTACCGGGGAGCTGTTTTTT
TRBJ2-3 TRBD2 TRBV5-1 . CASSEAGRDTQYF TGCGCCAGCAGCGAAGCGGGAAGAGATACGCAGTATTTT
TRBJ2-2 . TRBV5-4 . CASSLGLETGELFF TGTGCCAGCAGCTTAGGACTTGAAACCGGGGAGCTGTTTTTT
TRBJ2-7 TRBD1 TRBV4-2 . CASSQGQGDEQYF TGTGCCAGCAGCCAAGGACAGGGAGACGAGCAGTACTTC
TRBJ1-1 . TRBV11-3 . CASSLVMLNTEAFF TGTGCCAGCAGCTTAGTTATGTTGAACACTGAAGCTTTCTTT
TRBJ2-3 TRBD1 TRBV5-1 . CASSRDRGNTDTQYF TGCGCCAGCAGCAGGGACAGGGGGAACACAGATACGCAGTATTTT
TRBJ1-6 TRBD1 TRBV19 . CASSLGQGQTNSPLHF TGTGCCAGTAGTCTAGGGCAGGGACAGACTAATTCACCCCTCCACTTT
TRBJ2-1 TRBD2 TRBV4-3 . CASSQAPAGVLNEQFF TGCGCCAGCAGCCAAGCTCCAGCGGGAGTTCTGAATGAGCAGTTCTTC
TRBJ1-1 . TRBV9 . CASSVGLVDRNTEAFF TGTGCCAGCAGCGTGGGCTTGGTTGACAGGAACACTGAAGCTTTCTTT
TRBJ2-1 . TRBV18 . CASSHTRNSYNEQFF TGTGCCAGCTCCCACACAAGAAACTCCTACAATGAGCAGTTCTTC
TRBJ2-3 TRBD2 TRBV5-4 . CASSKLAGGPHTQYF TGTGCCAGCAGCAAACTAGCGGGAGGGCCGCATACGCAGTATTTT
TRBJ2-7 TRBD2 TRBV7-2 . CASSLAQAGVDGEQYF TGTGCCAGCAGCTTAGCTCAAGCGGGAGTAGACGGCGAGCAGTACTTC
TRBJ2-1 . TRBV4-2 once CASSQSRTAYNEQFF TGTGCCAGCAGCCAATCGAGGACAGCTTACAATGAGCAGTTCTTC
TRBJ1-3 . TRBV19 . CASSSVVASSGNTIYF TGTGCCAGTAGCAGCGTGGTCGCGAGCTCTGGAAACACCATATATTTT
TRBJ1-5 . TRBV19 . CASSMGGKMGNQPQHF TGTGCCAGTAGTATGGGGGGGAAGATGGGCAATCAGCCCCAGCATTTT
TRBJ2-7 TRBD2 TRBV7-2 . CASSSHTLAGGPNDEQYF TGTGCCAGCAGCTCGCATACTCTAGCGGGAGGGCCGAATGACGAGCAGTACTTC
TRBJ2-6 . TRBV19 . CASRMTASGANVLTF TGTGCCAGTAGGATGACAGCTTCTGGGGCCAACGTCCTGACTTTC